This note documents a single T cell receptor (beta chain) sequence. Its target is unknown. The CDR3 is 15 residues long. The V gene's germline CDR1 is WSHSY and CDR2 SAAADI. The V end lost 2 bases, the J end lost 2 bases, and 7 bases lay between the germline ends. This record belongs to a study of PD-L1 blockade in urothelial cancer. Study background: Blood underwent analysis 3 weeks (second dose) and 6 weeks after treatment began. Whole-study results and caveats: Better progression-free and overall survival followed lower pretreatment blood clonality.

Profiling relied on immunoSEQ multiplex PCR, and the TCRdb table lists in-frame clones only, not all of them. The sample lists roughly 74,000 clones; 87% were seen once. There were between 1 and 8 samples from each patient, taken pretreatment and on-treatment. This clonotype was obtained from a woman in her 70s with urothelial cancer. This specimen consisted of PBMCs, obtained around atezolizumab (anti-PD-L1) treatment. V is TRBV10-2 and J is TRBJ2-6, with D possibly TRBD1 on 6 matching bases. The CDR3 DNA reads TGCGCCAGCAGTGAGCAGGGGACTGGGGCCAACGTCCTGACTTTC. This encodes CASSEQGTGANVLTF.